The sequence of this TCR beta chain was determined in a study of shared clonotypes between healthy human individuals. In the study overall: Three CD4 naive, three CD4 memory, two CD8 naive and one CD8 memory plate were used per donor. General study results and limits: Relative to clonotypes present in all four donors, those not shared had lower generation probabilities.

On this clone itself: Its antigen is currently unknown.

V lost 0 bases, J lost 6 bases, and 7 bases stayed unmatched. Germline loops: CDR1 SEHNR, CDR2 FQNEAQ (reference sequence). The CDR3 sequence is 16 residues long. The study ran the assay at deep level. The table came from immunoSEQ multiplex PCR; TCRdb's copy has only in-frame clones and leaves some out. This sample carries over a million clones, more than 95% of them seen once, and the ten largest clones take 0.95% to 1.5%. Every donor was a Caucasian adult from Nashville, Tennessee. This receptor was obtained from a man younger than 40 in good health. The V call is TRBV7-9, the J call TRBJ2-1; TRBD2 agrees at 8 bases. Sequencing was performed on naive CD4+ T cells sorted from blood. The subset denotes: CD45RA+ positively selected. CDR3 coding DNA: TGTGCCAGCAGCTTAGCGGCCGGGAGGGCCGGCAATGAGCAGTTCTTC. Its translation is CASSLAAGRAGNEQFF. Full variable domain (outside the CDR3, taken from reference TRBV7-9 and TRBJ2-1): DTGVSQNPRHKITKRGQNVTFRCDPISEHNRLYWYRQTLGQGPEFLTYFQNEAQLEKSRLLSDRFSAERPKGSFSTLEIQRTEQGDSAMYLCASSLAAGRAGNEQFFGPGTRLTVL.